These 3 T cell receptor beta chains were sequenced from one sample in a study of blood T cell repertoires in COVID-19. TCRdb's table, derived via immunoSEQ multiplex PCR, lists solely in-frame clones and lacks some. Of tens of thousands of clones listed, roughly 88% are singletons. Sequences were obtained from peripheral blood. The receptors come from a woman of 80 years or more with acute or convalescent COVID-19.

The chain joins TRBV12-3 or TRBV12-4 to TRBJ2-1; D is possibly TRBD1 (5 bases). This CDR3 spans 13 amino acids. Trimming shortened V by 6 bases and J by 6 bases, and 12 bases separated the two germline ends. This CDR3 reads CASRPTGINEQFF. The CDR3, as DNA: TGTGCCAGCAGACCTACAGGAATCAATGAGCAGTTCTTC.

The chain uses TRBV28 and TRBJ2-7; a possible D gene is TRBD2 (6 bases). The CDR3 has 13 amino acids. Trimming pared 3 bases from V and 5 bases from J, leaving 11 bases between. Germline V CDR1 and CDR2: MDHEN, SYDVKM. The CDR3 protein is CASSFGGEDEQYF. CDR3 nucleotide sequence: TGTGCCAGCAGTTTCGGGGGTGAGGACGAGCAGTACTTC.

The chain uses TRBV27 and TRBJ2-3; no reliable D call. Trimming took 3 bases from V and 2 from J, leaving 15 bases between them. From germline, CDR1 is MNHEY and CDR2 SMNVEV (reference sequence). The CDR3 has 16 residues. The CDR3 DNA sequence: TGTGCCAGCAGTTTGAAGGCAGACCACTACACAGATACGCAGTATTTT. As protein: CASSLKADHYTDTQYF.